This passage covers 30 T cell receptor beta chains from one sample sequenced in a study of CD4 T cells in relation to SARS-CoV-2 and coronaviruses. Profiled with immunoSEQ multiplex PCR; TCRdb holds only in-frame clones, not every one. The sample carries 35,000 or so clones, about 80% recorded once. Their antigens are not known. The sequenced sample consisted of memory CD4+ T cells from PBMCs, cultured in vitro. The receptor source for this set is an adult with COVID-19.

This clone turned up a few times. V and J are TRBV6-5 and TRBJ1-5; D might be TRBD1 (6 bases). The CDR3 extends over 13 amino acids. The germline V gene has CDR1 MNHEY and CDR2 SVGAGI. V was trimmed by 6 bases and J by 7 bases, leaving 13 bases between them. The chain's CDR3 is CASSILGGQPQHF. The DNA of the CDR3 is TGTGCCAGCAGCATTCTAGGGGGGCAGCCCCAGCATTTT.

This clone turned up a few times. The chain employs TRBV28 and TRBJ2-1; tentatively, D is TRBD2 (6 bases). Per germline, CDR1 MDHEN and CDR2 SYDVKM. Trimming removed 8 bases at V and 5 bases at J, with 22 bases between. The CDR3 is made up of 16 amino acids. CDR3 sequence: CASRSGGQVVDNEQFF. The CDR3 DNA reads TGTGCCAGCCGTAGTGGAGGGCAGGTAGTCGACAATGAGCAGTTCTTC.

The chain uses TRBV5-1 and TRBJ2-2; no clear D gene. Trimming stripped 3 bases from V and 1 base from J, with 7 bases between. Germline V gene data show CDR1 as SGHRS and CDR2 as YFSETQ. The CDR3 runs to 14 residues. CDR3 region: CASSSTVNTGELFF. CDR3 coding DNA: TGCGCCAGCAGCTCCACAGTGAACACCGGGGAGCTGTTTTTT.

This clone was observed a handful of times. In nucleotides, the CDR3 is TGTGCCAGCAGTCCCCACCGGGACGCCAGTGAGCAGTTCTTC. This codes for CASSPHRDASEQFF. The chain employs TRBV27 and TRBJ2-1, with D perhaps matching TRBD1 or TRBD2 (5 bases each). Trimming took off 5 bases at V and 9 bases at J, with 17 bases between the two ends. Germline V gene data show CDR1 as MNHEY and CDR2 as SMNVEV (reference sequence). This CDR3 has 14 amino acids.

In DNA, the CDR3 is TGTGCCAGCAGCCCTAGAGGGACAGAAAATGAAAAACTGTTTTTT. It specifies CASSPRGTENEKLFF. V usage is TRBV11-2 and J usage is TRBJ1-4, with 7 bases lining up with TRBD1. Trimming took 5 bases from V and 5 from J; bases not matched to a gene: 8. Germline values: CDR1 SGHAT, CDR2 FQNNGV. The CDR3 length is 15 residues.

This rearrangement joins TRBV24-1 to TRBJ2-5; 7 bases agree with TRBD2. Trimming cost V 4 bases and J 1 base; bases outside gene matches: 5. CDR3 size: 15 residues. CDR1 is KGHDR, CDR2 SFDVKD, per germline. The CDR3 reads CATSDSGGPQETQYF. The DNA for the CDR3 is TGTGCCACCAGTGACTCGGGAGGCCCCCAAGAGACCCAGTACTTC.

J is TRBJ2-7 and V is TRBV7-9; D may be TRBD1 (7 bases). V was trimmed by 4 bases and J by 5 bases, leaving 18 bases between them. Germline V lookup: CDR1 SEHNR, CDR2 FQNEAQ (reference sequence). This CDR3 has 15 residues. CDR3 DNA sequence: TGTGCCAGCAGCTCGCAGGGGGGAATTGGCAACGAGCAGTACTTC. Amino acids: CASSSQGGIGNEQYF.

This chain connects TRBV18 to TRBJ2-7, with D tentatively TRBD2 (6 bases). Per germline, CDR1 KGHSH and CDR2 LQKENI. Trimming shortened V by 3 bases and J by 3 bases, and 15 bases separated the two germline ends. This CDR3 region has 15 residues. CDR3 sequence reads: CASSPGTAQVYEQYF. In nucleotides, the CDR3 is TGTGCCAGCTCACCCGGGACTGCGCAGGTCTACGAGCAGTACTTC.

The DNA of the CDR3 is TGTGCCAGCACCTCTACCGGTACTGAAGCTTTCTTT. Residues: CASTSTGTEAFF. The gene calls are TRBV28 and TRBJ1-1; no clear D gene. There are 12 residues in the CDR3. Trimming took off 7 bases at V and 5 bases at J, with 11 bases between the two ends. Germline V gene data show CDR1 as MDHEN and CDR2 as SYDVKM.

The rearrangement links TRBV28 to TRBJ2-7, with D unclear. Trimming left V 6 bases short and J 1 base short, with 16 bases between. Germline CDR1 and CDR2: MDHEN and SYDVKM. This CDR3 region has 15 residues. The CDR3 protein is CASSLQSLGSYEQYF. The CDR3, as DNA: TGTGCCAGCAGCTTACAGTCCCTAGGGTCCTACGAGCAGTACTTC.

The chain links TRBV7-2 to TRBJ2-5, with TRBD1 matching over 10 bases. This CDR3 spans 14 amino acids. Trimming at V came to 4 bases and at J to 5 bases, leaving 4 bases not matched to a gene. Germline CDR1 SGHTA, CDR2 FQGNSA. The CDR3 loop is CASSSRQGAETQYF. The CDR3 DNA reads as TGTGCCAGCAGCTCCCGACAGGGGGCGGAGACCCAGTACTTC.

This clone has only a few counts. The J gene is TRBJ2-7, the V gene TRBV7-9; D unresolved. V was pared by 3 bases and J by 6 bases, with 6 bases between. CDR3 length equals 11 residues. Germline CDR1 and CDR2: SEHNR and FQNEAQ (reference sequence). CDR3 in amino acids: CASSFQREQYF. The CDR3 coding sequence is TGTGCCAGCAGCTTCCAGCGCGAGCAGTACTTC.

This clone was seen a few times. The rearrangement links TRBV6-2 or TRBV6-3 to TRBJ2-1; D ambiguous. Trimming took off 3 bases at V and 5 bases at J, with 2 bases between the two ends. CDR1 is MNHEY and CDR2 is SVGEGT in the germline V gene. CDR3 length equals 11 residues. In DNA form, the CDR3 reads TGTGCCAGCAGTTATGACAATGAGCAGTTCTTC. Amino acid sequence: CASSYDNEQFF.

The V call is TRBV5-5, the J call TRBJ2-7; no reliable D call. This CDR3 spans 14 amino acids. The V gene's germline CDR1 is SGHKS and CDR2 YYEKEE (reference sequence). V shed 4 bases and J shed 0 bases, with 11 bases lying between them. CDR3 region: CASSPNYFSYEQYF. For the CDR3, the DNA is TGTGCCAGCAGCCCGAATTACTTCTCCTACGAGCAGTACTTC.

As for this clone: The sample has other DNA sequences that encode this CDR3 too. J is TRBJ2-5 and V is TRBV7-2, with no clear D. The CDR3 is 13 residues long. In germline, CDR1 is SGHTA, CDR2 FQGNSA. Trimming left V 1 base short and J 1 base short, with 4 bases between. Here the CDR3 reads CASSLVFQETQYF. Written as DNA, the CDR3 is TGTGCCAGCAGCTTAGTCTTCCAAGAGACCCAGTACTTC.

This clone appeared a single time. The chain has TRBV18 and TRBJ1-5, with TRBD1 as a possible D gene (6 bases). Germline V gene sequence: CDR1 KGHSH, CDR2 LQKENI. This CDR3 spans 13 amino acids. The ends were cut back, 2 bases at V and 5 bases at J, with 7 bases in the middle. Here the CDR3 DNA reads TGTGCCAGCTCACCAAACAGGGATCAGCCCCAGCATTTT. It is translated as CASSPNRDQPQHF.

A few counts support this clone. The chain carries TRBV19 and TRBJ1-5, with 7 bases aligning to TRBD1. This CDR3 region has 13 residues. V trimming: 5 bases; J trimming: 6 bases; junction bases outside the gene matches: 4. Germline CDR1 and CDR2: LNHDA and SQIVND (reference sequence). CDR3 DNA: TGTGCCAGTAGTGACAGGGTAGGTCAGCCCCAGCATTTT. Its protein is CASSDRVGQPQHF.

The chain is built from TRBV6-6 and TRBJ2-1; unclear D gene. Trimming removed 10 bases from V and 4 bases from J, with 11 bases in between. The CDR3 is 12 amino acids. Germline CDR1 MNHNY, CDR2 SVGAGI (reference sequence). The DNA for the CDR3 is TGTGCCACCCAGACTTCATACAATGAGCAGTTCTTC. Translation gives CATQTSYNEQFF.

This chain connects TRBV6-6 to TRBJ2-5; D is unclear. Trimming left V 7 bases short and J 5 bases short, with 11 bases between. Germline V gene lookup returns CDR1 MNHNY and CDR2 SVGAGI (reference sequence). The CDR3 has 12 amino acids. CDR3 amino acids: CASNQPWETQYF. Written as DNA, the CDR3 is TGTGCCAGCAACCAACCTTGGGAGACCCAGTACTTC.

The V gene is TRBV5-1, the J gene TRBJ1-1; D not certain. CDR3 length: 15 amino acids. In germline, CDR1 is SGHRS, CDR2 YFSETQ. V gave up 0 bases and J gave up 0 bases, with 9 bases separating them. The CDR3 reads CASSLGGGMNTEAFF. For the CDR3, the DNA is TGCGCCAGCAGCTTGGGTGGCGGAATGAACACTGAAGCTTTCTTT. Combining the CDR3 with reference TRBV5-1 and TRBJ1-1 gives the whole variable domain KAGVTQTPRYLIKTRGQQVTLSCSPISGHRSVSWYQQTPGQGLQFLFEYFSETQRNKGNFPGRFSGRQFSNSRSEMNVSTLELGDSALYLCASSLGGGMNTEAFFGQGTRLTVV.

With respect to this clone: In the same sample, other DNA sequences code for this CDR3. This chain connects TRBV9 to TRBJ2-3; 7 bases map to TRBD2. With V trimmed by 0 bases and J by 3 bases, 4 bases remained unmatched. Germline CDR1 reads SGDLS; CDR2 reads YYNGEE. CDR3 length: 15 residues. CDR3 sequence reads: CASSVEASGTDTQYF. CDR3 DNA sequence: TGTGCCAGCAGCGTAGAGGCTAGCGGTACAGATACGCAGTATTTT.

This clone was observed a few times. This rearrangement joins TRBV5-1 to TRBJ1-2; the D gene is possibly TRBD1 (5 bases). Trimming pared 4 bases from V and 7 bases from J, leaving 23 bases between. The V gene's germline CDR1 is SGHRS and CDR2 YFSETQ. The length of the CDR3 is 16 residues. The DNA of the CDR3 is TGCGCCAGCAGCCAGGGATCGGCTCTCTCTATTACTGGCTACACCTTC. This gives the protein CASSQGSALSITGYTF.

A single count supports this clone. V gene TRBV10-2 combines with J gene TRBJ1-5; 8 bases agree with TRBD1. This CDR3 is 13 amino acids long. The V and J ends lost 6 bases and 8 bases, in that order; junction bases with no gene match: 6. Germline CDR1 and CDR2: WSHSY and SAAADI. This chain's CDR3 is CASRVDREEPQHF. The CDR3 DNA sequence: TGCGCCAGCAGGGTGGACAGGGAGGAGCCCCAGCATTTT.

The CDR3 is CASSFRLALWSEQYF. In DNA form, the CDR3 reads TGTGCCAGCAGCTTCCGACTAGCTCTCTGGTCTGAGCAGTACTTC. The V gene is TRBV7-8, the J gene TRBJ2-7; 7 nucleotides align to TRBD2. Germline V gives CDR1 SGHVS, CDR2 FQNEAQ. Unmatched junction bases numbered 12, after V lost 3 bases and J lost 7 bases. This CDR3 is 15 amino acids long.

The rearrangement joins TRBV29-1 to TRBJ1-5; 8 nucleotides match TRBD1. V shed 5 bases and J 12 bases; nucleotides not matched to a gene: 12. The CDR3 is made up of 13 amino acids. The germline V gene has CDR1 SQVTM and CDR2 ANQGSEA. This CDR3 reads CSVSSGQGIVQHF. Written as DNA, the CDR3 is TGCAGCGTTTCGTCTGGACAGGGAATAGTCCAGCATTTT.

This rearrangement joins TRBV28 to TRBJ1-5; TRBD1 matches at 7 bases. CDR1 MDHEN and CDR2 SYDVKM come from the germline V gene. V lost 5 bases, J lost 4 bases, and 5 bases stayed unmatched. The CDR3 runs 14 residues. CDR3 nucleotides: TGTGCCAGCAGTAAGACAGGGCGGAATCAGCCCCAGCATTTT. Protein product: CASSKTGRNQPQHF.

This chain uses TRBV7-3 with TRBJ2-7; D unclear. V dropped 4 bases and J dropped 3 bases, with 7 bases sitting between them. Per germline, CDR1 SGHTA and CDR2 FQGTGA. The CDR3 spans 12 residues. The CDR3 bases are TGTGCCAGCAGCTCACCTGGCTACGAGCAGTACTTC. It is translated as CASSSPGYEQYF.

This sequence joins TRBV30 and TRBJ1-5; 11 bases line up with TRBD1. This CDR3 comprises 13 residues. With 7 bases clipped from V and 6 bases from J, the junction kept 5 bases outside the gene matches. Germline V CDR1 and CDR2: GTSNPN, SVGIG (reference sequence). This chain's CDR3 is CASSGQGVQPQHF. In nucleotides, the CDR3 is TGTGCCTCCTCGGGACAGGGGGTTCAGCCCCAGCATTTT.

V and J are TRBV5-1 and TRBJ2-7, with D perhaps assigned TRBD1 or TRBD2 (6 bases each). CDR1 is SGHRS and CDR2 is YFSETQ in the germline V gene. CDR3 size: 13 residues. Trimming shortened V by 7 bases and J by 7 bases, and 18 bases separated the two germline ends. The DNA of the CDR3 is TGCGCCAGCCGGAGGACAGCGAGCGGGGAGCAGTACTTC. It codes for CASRRTASGEQYF.

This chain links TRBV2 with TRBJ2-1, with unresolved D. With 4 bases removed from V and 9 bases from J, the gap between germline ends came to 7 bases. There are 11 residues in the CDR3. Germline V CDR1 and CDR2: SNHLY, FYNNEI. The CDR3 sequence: CASSGEFEQFF. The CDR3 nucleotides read TGTGCCAGCAGTGGAGAATTTGAGCAGTTCTTC.